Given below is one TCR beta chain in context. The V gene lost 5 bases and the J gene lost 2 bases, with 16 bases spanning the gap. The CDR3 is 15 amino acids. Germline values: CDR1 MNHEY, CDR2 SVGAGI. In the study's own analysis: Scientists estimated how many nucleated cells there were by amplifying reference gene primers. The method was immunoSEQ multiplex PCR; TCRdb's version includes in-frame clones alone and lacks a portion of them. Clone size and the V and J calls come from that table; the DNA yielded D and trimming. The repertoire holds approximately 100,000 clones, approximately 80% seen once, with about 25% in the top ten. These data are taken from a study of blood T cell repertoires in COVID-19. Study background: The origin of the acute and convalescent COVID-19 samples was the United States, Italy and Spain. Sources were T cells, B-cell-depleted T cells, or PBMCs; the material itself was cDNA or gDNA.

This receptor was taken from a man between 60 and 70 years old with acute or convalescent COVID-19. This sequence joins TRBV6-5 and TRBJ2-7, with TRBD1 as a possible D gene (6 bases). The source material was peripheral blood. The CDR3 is CASSPSPTGAYEQYV. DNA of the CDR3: TGTGCCAGCAGTCCATCACCGACAGGAGCCTACGAGCAGTACGTC.